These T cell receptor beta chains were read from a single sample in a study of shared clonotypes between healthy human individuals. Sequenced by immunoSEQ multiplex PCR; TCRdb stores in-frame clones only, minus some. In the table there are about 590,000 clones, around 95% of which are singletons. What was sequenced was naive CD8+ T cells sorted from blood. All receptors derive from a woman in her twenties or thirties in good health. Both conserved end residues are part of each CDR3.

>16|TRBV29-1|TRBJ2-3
CSVEEGWRPYTDTQYF
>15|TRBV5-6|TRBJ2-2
CASNHGGANTGELFF
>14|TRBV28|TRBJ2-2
CASSLQGHTGELFF
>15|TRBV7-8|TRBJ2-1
CASSWGLAGVNEQFF
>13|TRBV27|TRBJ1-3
CASSPVPGNTIYF
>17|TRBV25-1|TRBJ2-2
CASSDGGPRHRAGELFF
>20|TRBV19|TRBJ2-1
CASSIGKAGRADRNYNEQFF
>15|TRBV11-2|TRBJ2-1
CASSSDPSSYNEQFF
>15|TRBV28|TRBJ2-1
CASSLGSGNANEQFF
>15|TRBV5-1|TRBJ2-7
CASSPGQGPTYEQYF
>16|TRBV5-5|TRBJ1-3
CASSLFPGTSGNTIYF